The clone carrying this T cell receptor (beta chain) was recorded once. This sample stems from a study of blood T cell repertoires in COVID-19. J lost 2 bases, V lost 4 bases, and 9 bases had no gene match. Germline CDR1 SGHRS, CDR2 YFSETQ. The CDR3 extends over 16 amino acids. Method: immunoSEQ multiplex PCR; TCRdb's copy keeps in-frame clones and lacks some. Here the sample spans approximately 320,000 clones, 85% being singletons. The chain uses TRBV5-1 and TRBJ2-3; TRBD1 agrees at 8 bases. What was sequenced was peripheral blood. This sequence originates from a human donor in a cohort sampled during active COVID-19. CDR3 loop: CASSISTGAATDTQYF. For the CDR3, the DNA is TGCGCCAGCAGCATATCGACAGGGGCCGCCACAGATACGCAGTATTTT. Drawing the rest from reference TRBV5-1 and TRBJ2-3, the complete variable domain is KAGVTQTPRYLIKTRGQQVTLSCSPISGHRSVSWYQQTPGQGLQFLFEYFSETQRNKGNFPGRFSGRQFSNSRSEMNVSTLELGDSALYLCASSISTGAATDTQYFGPGTRLTVL.